A selection of T cell receptor beta chains follows, all from one sample in a study of cytomegalovirus exposure and HLA in healthy donors. Clones were read by immunoSEQ multiplex PCR, and TCRdb kept only the in-frame ones, dropping some. Of 170,000 or so clones listed, about 82% were seen once; the top ten hold 1%. The sequencing sample was made of PBMCs. All receptors derive from a woman in her forties or fifties in good health and CMV-seropositive. Both conserved end residues are part of each CDR3. A D gene is named only where the DNA matches it firmly. Rows may omit the clone size; those that give it use once, few, many or a size class.

V gene: TRBV6-5; J gene: TRBJ2-2; CDR3 length: 14; D gene: NA; clone size: NA; CDR3 DNA: TGTGCCAGCAGTACTCAGGACTCGTCCGGGGAGCTGTTTTTT; CDR3 protein: CASSTQDSSGELFF
V gene: TRBV29-1; J gene: TRBJ2-5; CDR3 length: 15; D gene: TRBD2; clone size: NA; CDR3 DNA: TGCAGCGTTGTAATGCCGGGGCTAGCGGGAGTAACCCAGTACTTC; CDR3 protein: CSVVMPGLAGVTQYF
V gene: TRBV4-3; J gene: TRBJ2-7; CDR3 length: 16; D gene: TRBD2; clone size: NA; CDR3 DNA: TGCGCCAGCAGCCAAGTACTAGCGGGAGTCTCCTACGAGCAGTACTTC; CDR3 protein: CASSQVLAGVSYEQYF
V gene: TRBV5-6; J gene: TRBJ2-2; CDR3 length: 15; D gene: NA; clone size: NA; CDR3 DNA: TGTGCCAGCAGCTTCTTCGGACAATTGACCGGGGAGCTGTTTTTT; CDR3 protein: CASSFFGQLTGELFF
V gene: TRBV28; J gene: TRBJ1-3; CDR3 length: 16; D gene: TRBD1; clone size: NA; CDR3 DNA: TGTGCCAGCAGTTTAACGGGACAGGGAGCCGGAAACACCATATATTTT; CDR3 protein: CASSLTGQGAGNTIYF
V gene: TRBV19; J gene: TRBJ2-6; CDR3 length: 14; D gene: NA; clone size: NA; CDR3 DNA: TGTGCCAGTATAGGGACATCTGGGGCCAACGTCCTGACTTTC; CDR3 protein: CASIGTSGANVLTF
V gene: TRBV28; J gene: TRBJ1-2; CDR3 length: 14; D gene: NA; clone size: NA; CDR3 DNA: TGTGCCAGCAGTTTATCAGCTAGGAACTATGGCTACACCTTC; CDR3 protein: CASSLSARNYGYTF
V gene: TRBV29-1; J gene: TRBJ1-4; CDR3 length: 13; D gene: TRBD1; clone size: NA; CDR3 DNA: TGCAGCGTTGCCAGGGGGATTAATGAAAAACTGTTTTTT; CDR3 protein: CSVARGINEKLFF
V gene: TRBV4-3; J gene: TRBJ1-1; CDR3 length: 13; D gene: NA; clone size: NA; CDR3 DNA: TGCGCCAGCAGACGCGTGGGGAGGACTGAAGCTTTCTTT; CDR3 protein: CASRRVGRTEAFF
V gene: TRBV7-2; J gene: TRBJ2-7; CDR3 length: 16; D gene: TRBD2; clone size: NA; CDR3 DNA: TGTGCCAGCAGCCCCCAGTGGGGGGGTAAGGTCTCCGAGCAGTACTTC; CDR3 protein: CASSPQWGGKVSEQYF
V gene: TRBV6-5; J gene: TRBJ2-4; CDR3 length: 8; D gene: NA; clone size: NA; CDR3 DNA: TGTGCCAGCAGACAAACCCTCTTC; CDR3 protein: CASRQTLF
V gene: TRBV18; J gene: TRBJ2-7; CDR3 length: 12; D gene: NA; clone size: NA; CDR3 DNA: TGTGCCAGCTCACCACCAGCTTACGAGCAGTACTTC; CDR3 protein: CASSPPAYEQYF
V gene: TRBV19; J gene: TRBJ2-7; CDR3 length: 19; D gene: NA; clone size: NA; CDR3 DNA: TGTGCCAGTAGTATTAAAGACTCCACAGGAGAAGCGTCCCGCTACGAGCAGTACTTC; CDR3 protein: CASSIKDSTGEASRYEQYF
V gene: TRBV19; J gene: TRBJ2-5; CDR3 length: 17; D gene: NA; clone size: few; CDR3 DNA: TGTGCCAGTAGTATAGGGTCCGGGGGAGGTCGCCAAGAGACCCAGTACTTC; CDR3 protein: CASSIGSGGGRQETQYF
V gene: TRBV29-1; J gene: TRBJ2-7; CDR3 length: 13; D gene: NA; clone size: NA; CDR3 DNA: TGCAGCGTTGAACTAGATCGACCCTACGAGCAGTACTTC; CDR3 protein: CSVELDRPYEQYF
V gene: TRBV4-1; J gene: TRBJ1-2; CDR3 length: 19; D gene: NA; clone size: NA; CDR3 DNA: TGCGCCAGCAGCCAAACACTAAGGGTCCGGACACTCACCAACTATGGCTACACCTTC; CDR3 protein: CASSQTLRVRTLTNYGYTF
V gene: TRBV4-3; J gene: TRBJ1-2; CDR3 length: 16; D gene: TRBD1; clone size: NA; CDR3 DNA: TGCGCCAGCAGCCAAGACTGGAGGGGGCGACTAGGTGGCTACACCTTC; CDR3 protein: CASSQDWRGRLGGYTF
V gene: TRBV7-2; J gene: TRBJ2-1; CDR3 length: 15; D gene: TRBD2; clone size: NA; CDR3 DNA: TGTGTCAGCAGCTTACGCGGGAGCTCCTACAATGAGCAGTTCTTC; CDR3 protein: CVSSLRGSSYNEQFF
V gene: TRBV2; J gene: TRBJ2-3; CDR3 length: 13; D gene: TRBD1; clone size: NA; CDR3 DNA: TGTGCCACGGGTGCGGGGACAGGGGATACGCAGTATTTT; CDR3 protein: CATGAGTGDTQYF
V gene: TRBV6-5; J gene: TRBJ2-3; CDR3 length: 15; D gene: TRBD1; clone size: once; CDR3 DNA: TGTGCCAGCAGTAACCGGGACAGAGGCACAGATACGCAGTATTTT; CDR3 protein: CASSNRDRGTDTQYF
V gene: TRBV4-3; J gene: TRBJ1-4; CDR3 length: 17; D gene: NA; clone size: NA; CDR3 DNA: TGCGCCAGCAGCCAAGCCCCAATGGGCTATGATAATGAAAAACTGTTTTTT; CDR3 protein: CASSQAPMGYDNEKLFF
V gene: TRBV27; J gene: TRBJ1-4; CDR3 length: 15; D gene: NA; clone size: NA; CDR3 DNA: TGTGCCAGCAGTCCCAGACAGGCTCCCAATGAAAAACTGTTTTTT; CDR3 protein: CASSPRQAPNEKLFF
V gene: TRBV27; J gene: TRBJ1-2; CDR3 length: 13; D gene: TRBD1; clone size: NA; CDR3 DNA: TGTGCCAGCAGCCCGACAGGGAGGAATGGCTACACCTTC; CDR3 protein: CASSPTGRNGYTF
V gene: TRBV6-6; J gene: TRBJ2-7; CDR3 length: 15; D gene: TRBD1; clone size: NA; CDR3 DNA: TGTGCCAGCAGTCAACCGGGACAGGGGATTTACGAGCAGTACTTC; CDR3 protein: CASSQPGQGIYEQYF
V gene: TRBV5-1; J gene: TRBJ2-7; CDR3 length: 17; D gene: TRBD2; clone size: NA; CDR3 DNA: TGCGCCAGCAGCTTGAGCAGACCTAGCGGGACTTCCTACGAGCAGTACTTC; CDR3 protein: CASSLSRPSGTSYEQYF
V gene: TRBV7-2; J gene: TRBJ2-7; CDR3 length: 14; D gene: TRBD2; clone size: NA; CDR3 DNA: TGTGCCAGCAGCTTGGGGACTAGTATCAGCGAGCAGTACTTC; CDR3 protein: CASSLGTSISEQYF
V gene: TRBV7-3; J gene: TRBJ2-7; CDR3 length: 14; D gene: NA; clone size: NA; CDR3 DNA: TGTGCCAGCAGCTCGGGACACCCTTCCTACGAGCAGTACTTC; CDR3 protein: CASSSGHPSYEQYF
V gene: TRBV7-2; J gene: TRBJ2-3; CDR3 length: 14; D gene: NA; clone size: NA; CDR3 DNA: TGTGCCAGCAGCCCTGGGGGGAGTCCAGATACGCAGTATTTT; CDR3 protein: CASSPGGSPDTQYF
V gene: TRBV5-1; J gene: TRBJ2-3; CDR3 length: 14; D gene: TRBD1; clone size: NA; CDR3 DNA: TGCGCCAGCAGCCCACAGGGGATCGCAGATACGCAGTATTTT; CDR3 protein: CASSPQGIADTQYF
V gene: TRBV7-9; J gene: TRBJ1-6; CDR3 length: 14; D gene: TRBD1; clone size: NA; CDR3 DNA: TGTGCCAGTAGGGGGACAGACTATAATTCACCCCTCCACTTT; CDR3 protein: CASRGTDYNSPLHF
V gene: TRBV27; J gene: TRBJ2-3; CDR3 length: 18; D gene: TRBD2; clone size: NA; CDR3 DNA: TGTGCCAGCAGCCGTCTTACTGGACTAGCGGCCGGGACTAATACGCAGTATTTT; CDR3 protein: CASSRLTGLAAGTNTQYF
V gene: TRBV7-9; J gene: TRBJ1-2; CDR3 length: 13; D gene: TRBD1; clone size: NA; CDR3 DNA: TGTGCCAGCAGCCTTTGGCAGGGGGGTGGCTACACCTTC; CDR3 protein: CASSLWQGGGYTF
V gene: TRBV5-6; J gene: TRBJ2-3; CDR3 length: 14; D gene: NA; clone size: NA; CDR3 DNA: TGTGCCAGCAGCTTGGATGTGACAGCGATTACGCAGTATTTT; CDR3 protein: CASSLDVTAITQYF
V gene: TRBV6-1; J gene: TRBJ1-2; CDR3 length: 14; D gene: NA; clone size: NA; CDR3 DNA: TGTGCCAGCAGAAACCCGGGGTCTAACTATGGCTACACCTTC; CDR3 protein: CASRNPGSNYGYTF
V gene: TRBV19; J gene: TRBJ2-7; CDR3 length: 15; D gene: NA; clone size: NA; CDR3 DNA: TGTGCCAGTAGTATGGGGCGGGAACGGGCTCTCGAGCAGTACTTC; CDR3 protein: CASSMGRERALEQYF
V gene: TRBV7-2; J gene: TRBJ1-5; CDR3 length: 14; D gene: TRBD1; clone size: NA; CDR3 DNA: TGTGCCAGCAGCCGGACAGGGGGGCGTCAGCCCCAGCATTTT; CDR3 protein: CASSRTGGRQPQHF
V gene: TRBV18; J gene: TRBJ1-4; CDR3 length: 14; D gene: NA; clone size: NA; CDR3 DNA: TGTGCCAGCTCACCTTCCGCAACTAATGAAAAACTGTTTTTT; CDR3 protein: CASSPSATNEKLFF
V gene: TRBV7-9; J gene: TRBJ1-1; CDR3 length: 14; D gene: NA; clone size: few; CDR3 DNA: TGTGCCAGCAGCGAAAGACAGGCGGACACTGAAGCTTTCTTT; CDR3 protein: CASSERQADTEAFF
V gene: TRBV7-9; J gene: TRBJ1-6; CDR3 length: 16; D gene: TRBD1; clone size: NA; CDR3 DNA: TGTTCCAGCAGCTCCCTTAGGGGGCTGGGGAATTCACCCCTCCACTTT; CDR3 protein: CSSSSLRGLGNSPLHF
V gene: TRBV7-2; J gene: TRBJ2-4; CDR3 length: 13; D gene: NA; clone size: NA; CDR3 DNA: TGTGCCAGCAGCTATCCGGGAGAAAACATTCAGTACTTC; CDR3 protein: CASSYPGENIQYF